This T cell receptor (beta chain) was recorded in a study of T cell responses to AZD1222 COVID-19 vaccine. Study conclusions and caveats: Most donors were white British, females outnumbered males, and clonal diversity was possibly underestimated. Reports indicate that nearly half of spike-specific TCRs are directed at unmutated variant regions.

Per the germline V gene, CDR1 is SGHVS and CDR2 is FNYEAQ. The CDR3 spans 15 residues. V lost 5 bases, J lost 2 bases, and 16 bases lay in between. The data were produced by immunoSEQ multiplex PCR, yet TCRdb's version contains in-frame clones alone and is incomplete. The profile shows about 120,000 clones, roughly 93% of them singletons. Worth noting for this clone: The antigen remains unidentified.

This clonotype originated in an adult who received the AZD1222 COVID-19 vaccine. V usage is TRBV7-6 and J usage is TRBJ2-7, with D uncertain. Specimen: peripheral blood, collected 28 days after the second AZD1222 dose. The CDR3 DNA sequence: TGTGCCAGCAGCGTGATGAAGGCCGGAGCCTACGAGCAGTACTTC. It codes for CASSVMKAGAYEQYF.